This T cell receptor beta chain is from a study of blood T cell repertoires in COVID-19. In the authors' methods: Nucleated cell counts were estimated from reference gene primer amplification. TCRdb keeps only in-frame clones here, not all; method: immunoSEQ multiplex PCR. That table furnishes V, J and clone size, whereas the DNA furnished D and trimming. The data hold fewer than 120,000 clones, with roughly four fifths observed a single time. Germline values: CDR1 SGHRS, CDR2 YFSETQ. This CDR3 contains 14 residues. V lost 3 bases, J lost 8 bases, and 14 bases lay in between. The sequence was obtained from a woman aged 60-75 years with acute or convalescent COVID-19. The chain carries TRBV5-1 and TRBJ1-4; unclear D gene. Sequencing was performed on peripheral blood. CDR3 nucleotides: TGCGCCAGCAGCTCCAGCGAAACGGGGGAAAAACTGTTTTTT. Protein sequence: CASSSSETGEKLFF. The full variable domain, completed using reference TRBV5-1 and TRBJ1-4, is KAGVTQTPRYLIKTRGQQVTLSCSPISGHRSVSWYQQTPGQGLQFLFEYFSETQRNKGNFPGRFSGRQFSNSRSEMNVSTLELGDSALYLCASSSSETGEKLFFGSGTQLSVL.